This paragraph covers one T cell receptor beta chain sequence. The antigen remains undetermined. Data came from immunoSEQ multiplex PCR; TCRdb stores just in-frame clones and leaves some out. Of 300,000 to 350,000 clones detected, roughly 80% appear once; the ten largest clones hold 6.5% to 8.5%. This sample stems from a study of cytotoxic CD8 clonotypes in ibrutinib-treated CLL. Findings of the study overall: Pretreatment clonality was elevated relative to age-matched healthy donors and paralleled circulating CD8+ T-cell counts. With treatment, public clonotypes, which were uncommon, either contracted or remained stable.

About 2.2 micrograms of genomic DNA, which was extracted from cryopreserved PBMCs, served as the material used for the TCR beta libraries. The V segment lost 6 bases and the J segment 4 bases; nucleotides outside the gene matches: 10. The CDR3 has 16 residues. CDR1 is MDHEN and CDR2 is SYDVKM in the germline V gene. The sample consisted of PBMCs, taken before ibrutinib treatment. The chain uses TRBV28 and TRBJ2-1, with TRBD2 matching 9 bases. The TCR was taken from a human donor with chronic lymphocytic leukemia. CDR3 sequence: CASSLVASGMYNEQFF. In DNA form, the CDR3 reads TGTGCCAGCAGCCTTGTAGCTAGCGGGATGTACAATGAGCAGTTCTTC.